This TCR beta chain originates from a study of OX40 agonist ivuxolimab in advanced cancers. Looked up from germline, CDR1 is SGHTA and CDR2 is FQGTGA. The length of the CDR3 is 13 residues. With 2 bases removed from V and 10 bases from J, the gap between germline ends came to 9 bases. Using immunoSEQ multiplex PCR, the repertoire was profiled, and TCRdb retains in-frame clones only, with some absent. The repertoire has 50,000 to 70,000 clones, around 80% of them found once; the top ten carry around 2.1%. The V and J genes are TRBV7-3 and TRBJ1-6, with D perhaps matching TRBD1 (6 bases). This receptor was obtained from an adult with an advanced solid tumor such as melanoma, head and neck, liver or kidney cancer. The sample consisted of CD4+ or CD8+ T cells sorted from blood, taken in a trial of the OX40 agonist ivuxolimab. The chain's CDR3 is CASSLGGGSPLHF. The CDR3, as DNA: TGTGCCAGCAGCTTAGGCGGGGGCTCACCCCTCCACTTT.